Listed below are T cell receptor beta chains from one sample, sequenced in a study of identical twins. A single record per CDR3 protein comes from TCRdb applying MiXCR to the 5' RACE reads. The sample includes hundreds of thousands of distinct CDR3 sequences, roughly 9.7% of them seen just once. These sequences were also reported in another study, on yellow fever vaccine responses in identical twins.

Sequences were obtained from CD8+ T cells sorted from blood. These receptors were collected from a woman aged 18-35 years in good health. The CDR3 runs from the conserved cysteine through the conserved F or W. D genes are given only for firm matches. A clone size is listed for some rows: how often the clone was seen (once, few, many), or a class if it is expanded.

TGTGCCAGCAGTTACGCAGACTTCTACGAGCAGTACTTC,CASSYADFYEQYF,many,-,TRBV6-2/TRBV6-3,13,TRBJ2-7
TGTGCCAGCAGTTGGGGGACTAGCGCTTACAATGAGCAGTTCTTC,CASSWGTSAYNEQFF,many,TRBD2,TRBV6-5,15,TRBJ2-1
TGCAGTGCTACGAACGAGCGGGAATCCTACGAGCAGTACTTC,CSATNERESYEQYF,many,TRBD2,TRBV20-1,14,TRBJ2-7
TGTGCCAGCAGTCCTGGGACAGGGGTGAACGAGCAGTACTTC,CASSPGTGVNEQYF,many,TRBD1,TRBV28,14,TRBJ2-7
TGCAGTGCTAGTCTAGCGGGAGGTATCCTTCATGCCAAAAACATTCAGTACTTC,CSASLAGGILHAKNIQYF,few,TRBD2,TRBV20-1,18,TRBJ2-4
TGTGCCAGCAGTGTCCGGGACAGGGGATTGGATGAGCAGTTCTTC,CASSVRDRGLDEQFF,few,TRBD1,TRBV25-1,15,TRBJ2-1
TGTGCCAGCAGCTTATATCAGCAGAGCTCTGGGGCCAACGTCCTGACTTTC,CASSLYQQSSGANVLTF,few,-,TRBV11-2,17,TRBJ2-6
TGTGCCAGCAGTTCGACAGGGGGCAATGAGCAGTTCTTC,CASSSTGGNEQFF,many,TRBD1,TRBV27,13,TRBJ2-1
TGTGCCAGCAAATGGGGACAGGGAGCCTACGAGCAGTACTTC,CASKWGQGAYEQYF,-,TRBD1,TRBV6-2/TRBV6-3,14,TRBJ2-7
TGCAGCGTTGAACCGACTAGCGGGAGGGCCGCAGAGACCCAGTACTTC,CSVEPTSGRAAETQYF,few,TRBD2,TRBV29-1,16,TRBJ2-5
TGTGCCAGCAGCTTAAAGGTCGTGTACAATGAGCAGTTCTTC,CASSLKVVYNEQFF,-,-,TRBV7-2,14,TRBJ2-1
TGCAGTGCTAGAGTGGATAGGGGTGTGTACGAGCAGTACTTC,CSARVDRGVYEQYF,many,-,TRBV20-1,14,TRBJ2-7
TGTGCCAGCAGTTCGGGACTAGCGGTACAAGAGACCCAGTACTTC,CASSSGLAVQETQYF,many,TRBD2,TRBV12-3/TRBV12-4,15,TRBJ2-5
TGTGCCAGCAGGGGGACTAGCGGGAGCTACAATGAGCAGTTCTTC,CASRGTSGSYNEQFF,many,TRBD2,TRBV12-3/TRBV12-4,15,TRBJ2-1
TGTGCCAGCTATTCTGGGGGGATAGACGAGCAGTACTTC,CASYSGGIDEQYF,-,-,TRBV28,13,TRBJ2-7
TGTGCCAGCAGTAGTGGGACAGGGGTCGGTAATGAGCAGTTCTTC,CASSSGTGVGNEQFF,-,TRBD1,TRBV12-3/TRBV12-4,15,TRBJ2-1
TGTGCCACCAGTGATTTTGGGGTCACCGGGGAGCTGTTTTTT,CATSDFGVTGELFF,-,-,TRBV24-1,14,TRBJ2-2
TGTGCCAGCAGCATAGTGCGACCGAGCGATGGCTACACCTTC,CASSIVRPSDGYTF,many,-,TRBV11-1,14,TRBJ1-2